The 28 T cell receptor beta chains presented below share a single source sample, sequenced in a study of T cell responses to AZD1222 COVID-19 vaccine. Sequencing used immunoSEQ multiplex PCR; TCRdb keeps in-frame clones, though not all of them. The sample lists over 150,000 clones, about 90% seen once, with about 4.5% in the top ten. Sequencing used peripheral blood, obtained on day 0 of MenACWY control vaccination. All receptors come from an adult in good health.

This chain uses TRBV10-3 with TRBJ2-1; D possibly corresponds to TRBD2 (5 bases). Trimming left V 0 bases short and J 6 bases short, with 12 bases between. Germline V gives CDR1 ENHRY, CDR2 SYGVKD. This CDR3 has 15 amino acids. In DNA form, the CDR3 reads TGTGCCATCAGTGAGTCCCGGGATCGGATCAATGAGCAGTTCTTC. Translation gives CAISESRDRINEQFF.

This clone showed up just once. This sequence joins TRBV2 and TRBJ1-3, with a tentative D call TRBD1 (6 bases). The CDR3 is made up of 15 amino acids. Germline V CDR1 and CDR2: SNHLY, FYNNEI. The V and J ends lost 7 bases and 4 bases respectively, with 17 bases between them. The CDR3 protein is CASIRGGAGGNTIYF. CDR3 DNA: TGTGCCAGCATCCGGGGGGGGGCTGGAGGAAACACCATATATTTT.

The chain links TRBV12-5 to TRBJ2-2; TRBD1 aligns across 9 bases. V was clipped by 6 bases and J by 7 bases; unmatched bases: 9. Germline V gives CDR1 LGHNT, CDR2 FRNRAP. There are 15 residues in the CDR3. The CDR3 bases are TGTGCTAGTGGACCATACAGGGGGCTTAGCGGGGAGCTGTTTTTT. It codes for CASGPYRGLSGELFF.

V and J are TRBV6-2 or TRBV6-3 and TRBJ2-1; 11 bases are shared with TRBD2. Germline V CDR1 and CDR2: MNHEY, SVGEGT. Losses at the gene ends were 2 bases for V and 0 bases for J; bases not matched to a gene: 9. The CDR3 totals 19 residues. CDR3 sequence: CASSYITSGRPSSYNEQFF. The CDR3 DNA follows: TGTGCCAGCAGTTACATCACTAGCGGGAGACCCAGCTCCTACAATGAGCAGTTCTTC.

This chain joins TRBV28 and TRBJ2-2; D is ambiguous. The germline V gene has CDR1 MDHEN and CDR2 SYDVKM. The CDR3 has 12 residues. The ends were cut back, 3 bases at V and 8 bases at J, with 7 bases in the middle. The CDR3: CASSFLLGELFF. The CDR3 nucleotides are TGTGCCAGCAGTTTCCTCTTGGGGGAGCTGTTTTTT. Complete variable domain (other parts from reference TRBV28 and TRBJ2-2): DVKVTQSSRYLVKRTGEKVFLECVQDMDHENMFWYRQDPGLGLRLIYFSYDVKMKEKGDIPEGYSVSREKKERFSLILESASTNQTSMYLCASSFLLGELFFGEGSRLTVL.

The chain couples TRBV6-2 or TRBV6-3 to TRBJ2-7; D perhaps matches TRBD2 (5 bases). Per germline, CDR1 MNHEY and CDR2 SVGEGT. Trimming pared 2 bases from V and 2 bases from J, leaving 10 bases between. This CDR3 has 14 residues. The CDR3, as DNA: TGTGCCAGCAGTTACACGGGGAGTCCCTACGAGCAGTACTTC. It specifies CASSYTGSPYEQYF.

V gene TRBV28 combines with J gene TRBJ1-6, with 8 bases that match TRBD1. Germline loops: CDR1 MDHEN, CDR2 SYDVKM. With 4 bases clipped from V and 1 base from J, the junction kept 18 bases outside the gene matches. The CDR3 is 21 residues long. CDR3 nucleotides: TGTGCCAGCAGTTCCCTCCAGGGGGCGAGCGGTGTGTGGTCCTATAATTCACCCCTCCACTTT. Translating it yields CASSSLQGASGVWSYNSPLHF.

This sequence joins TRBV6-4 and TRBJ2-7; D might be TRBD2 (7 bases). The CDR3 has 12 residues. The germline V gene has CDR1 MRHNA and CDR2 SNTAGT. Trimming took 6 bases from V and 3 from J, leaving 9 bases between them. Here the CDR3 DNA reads TGTGCCAGCAGAGCGGGACACTACGAGCAGTACTTC. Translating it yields CASRAGHYEQYF.

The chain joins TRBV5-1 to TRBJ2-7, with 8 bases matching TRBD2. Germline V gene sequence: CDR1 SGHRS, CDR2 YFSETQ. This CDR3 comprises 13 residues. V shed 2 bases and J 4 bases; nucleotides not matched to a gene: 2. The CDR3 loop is CASSFGLAYEQYF. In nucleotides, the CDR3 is TGCGCCAGCAGCTTCGGACTAGCTTACGAGCAGTACTTC.

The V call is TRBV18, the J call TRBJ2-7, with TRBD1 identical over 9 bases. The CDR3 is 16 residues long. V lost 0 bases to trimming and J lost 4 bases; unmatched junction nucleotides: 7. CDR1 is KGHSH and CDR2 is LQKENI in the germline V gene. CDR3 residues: CASSPPSGTGSYEQYF. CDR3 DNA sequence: TGTGCCAGCTCACCACCGTCCGGGACAGGGTCTTACGAGCAGTACTTC.

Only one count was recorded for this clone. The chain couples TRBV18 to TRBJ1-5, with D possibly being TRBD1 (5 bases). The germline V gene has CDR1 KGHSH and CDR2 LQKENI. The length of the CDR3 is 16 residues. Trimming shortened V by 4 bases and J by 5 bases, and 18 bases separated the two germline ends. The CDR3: CASSLRMGGTDQPQHF. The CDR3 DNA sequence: TGTGCCAGCTCACTACGGATGGGGGGGACCGATCAGCCCCAGCATTTT.

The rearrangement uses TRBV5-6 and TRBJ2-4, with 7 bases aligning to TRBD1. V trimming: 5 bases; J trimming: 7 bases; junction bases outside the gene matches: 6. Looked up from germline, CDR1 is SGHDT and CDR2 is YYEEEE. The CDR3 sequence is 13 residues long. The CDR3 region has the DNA TGTGCCAGCAGGCCACAGGGGTTGAACATTCAGTACTTC. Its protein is CASRPQGLNIQYF.

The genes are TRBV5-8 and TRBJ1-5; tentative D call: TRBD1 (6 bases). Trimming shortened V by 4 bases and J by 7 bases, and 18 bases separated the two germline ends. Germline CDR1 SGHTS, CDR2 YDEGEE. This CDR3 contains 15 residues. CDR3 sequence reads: CASSGTQGLGQPQHF. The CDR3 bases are TGTGCCAGCAGCGGGACCCAGGGGTTGGGGCAGCCCCAGCATTTT.

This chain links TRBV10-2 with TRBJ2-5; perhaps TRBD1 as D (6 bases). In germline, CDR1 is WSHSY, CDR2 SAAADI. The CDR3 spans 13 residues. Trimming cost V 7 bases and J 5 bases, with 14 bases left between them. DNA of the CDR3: TGCGCCAGCACTGGGGGCAGGGCGGAGACCCAGTACTTC. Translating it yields CASTGGRAETQYF.

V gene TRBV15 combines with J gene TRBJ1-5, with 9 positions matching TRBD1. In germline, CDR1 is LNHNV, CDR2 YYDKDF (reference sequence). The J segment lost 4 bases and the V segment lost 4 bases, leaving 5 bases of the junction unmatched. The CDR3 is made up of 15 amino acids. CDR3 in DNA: TGTGCCACCAGCAAAGACAGGGGGAGGAATCAGCCCCAGCATTTT. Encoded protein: CATSKDRGRNQPQHF.

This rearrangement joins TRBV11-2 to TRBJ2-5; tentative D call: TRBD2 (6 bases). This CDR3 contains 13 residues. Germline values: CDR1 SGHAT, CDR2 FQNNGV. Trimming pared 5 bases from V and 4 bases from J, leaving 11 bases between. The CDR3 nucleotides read TGTGCCAGCAGCCGCGGGACTGGAGAGACCCAGTACTTC. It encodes CASSRGTGETQYF.

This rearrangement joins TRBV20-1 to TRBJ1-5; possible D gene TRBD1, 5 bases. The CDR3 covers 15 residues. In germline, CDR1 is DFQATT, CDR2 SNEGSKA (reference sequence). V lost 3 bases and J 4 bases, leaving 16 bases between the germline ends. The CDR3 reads CSASDGGDVNQPQHF. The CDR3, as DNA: TGCAGTGCTAGTGATGGCGGGGACGTAAATCAGCCCCAGCATTTT.

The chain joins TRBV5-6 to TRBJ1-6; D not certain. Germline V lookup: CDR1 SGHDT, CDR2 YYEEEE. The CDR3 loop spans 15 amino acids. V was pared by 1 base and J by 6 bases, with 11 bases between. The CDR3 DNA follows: TGTGCCAGCAGCTTGAGGCAGCTGTCTAATTCACCCCTCCACTTT. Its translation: CASSLRQLSNSPLHF.

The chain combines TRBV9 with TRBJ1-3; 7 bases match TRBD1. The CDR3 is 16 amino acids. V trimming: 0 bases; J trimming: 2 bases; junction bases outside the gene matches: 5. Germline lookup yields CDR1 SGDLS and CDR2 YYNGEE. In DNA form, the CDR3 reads TGTGCCAGCAGCGTAGGGGGGCAGGGGGCTGGAAACACCATATATTTT. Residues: CASSVGGQGAGNTIYF.

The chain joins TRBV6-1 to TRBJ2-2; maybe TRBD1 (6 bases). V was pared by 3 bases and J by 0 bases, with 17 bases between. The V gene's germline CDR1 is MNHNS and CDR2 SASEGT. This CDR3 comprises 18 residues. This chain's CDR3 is CASSEIIQGQANTGELFF. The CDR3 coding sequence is TGTGCCAGCAGTGAGATAATTCAGGGGCAGGCGAACACCGGGGAGCTGTTTTTT.

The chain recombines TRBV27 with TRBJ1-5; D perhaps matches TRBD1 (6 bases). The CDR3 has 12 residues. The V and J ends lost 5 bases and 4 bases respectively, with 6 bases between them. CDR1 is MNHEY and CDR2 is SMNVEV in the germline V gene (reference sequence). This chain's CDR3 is CASSGQNQPQHF. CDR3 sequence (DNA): TGTGCCAGCAGTGGACAGAATCAGCCCCAGCATTTT.

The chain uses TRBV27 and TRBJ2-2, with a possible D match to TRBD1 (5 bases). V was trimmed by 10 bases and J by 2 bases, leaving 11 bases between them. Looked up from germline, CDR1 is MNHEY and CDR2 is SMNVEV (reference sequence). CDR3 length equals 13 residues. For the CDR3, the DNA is TGTGCCACCTTTGACAGAAACACCGGGGAGCTGTTTTTT. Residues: CATFDRNTGELFF.

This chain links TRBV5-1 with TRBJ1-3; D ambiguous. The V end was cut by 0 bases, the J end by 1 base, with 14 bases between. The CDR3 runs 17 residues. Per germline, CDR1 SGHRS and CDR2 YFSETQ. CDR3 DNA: TGCGCCAGCAGCTTGGAACCGGGAGGCGTATCTGGAAACACCATATATTTT. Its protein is CASSLEPGGVSGNTIYF.

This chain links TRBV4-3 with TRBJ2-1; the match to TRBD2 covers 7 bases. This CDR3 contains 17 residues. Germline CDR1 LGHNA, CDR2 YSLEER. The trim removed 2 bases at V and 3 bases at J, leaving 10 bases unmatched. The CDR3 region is CASSQRASGIGYNEQFF. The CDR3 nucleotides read TGCGCCAGCAGCCAACGCGCTAGCGGAATAGGCTACAATGAGCAGTTCTTC.

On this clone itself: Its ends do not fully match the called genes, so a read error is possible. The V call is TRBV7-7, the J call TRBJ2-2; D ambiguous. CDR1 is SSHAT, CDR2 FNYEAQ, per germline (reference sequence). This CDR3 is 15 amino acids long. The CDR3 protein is CASSFSLGDTGELFF. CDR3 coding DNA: TGTGCTAGCAGTTTTTCGCTTGGCGACACCGGGGAGCTGTTTTTT.

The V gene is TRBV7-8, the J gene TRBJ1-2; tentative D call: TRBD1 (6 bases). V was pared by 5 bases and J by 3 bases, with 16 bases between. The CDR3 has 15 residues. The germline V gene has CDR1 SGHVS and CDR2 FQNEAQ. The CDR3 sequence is CASSPAYRDDYGYTF. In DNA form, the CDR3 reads TGTGCCAGCAGCCCAGCGTACAGGGACGACTATGGCTACACCTTC.

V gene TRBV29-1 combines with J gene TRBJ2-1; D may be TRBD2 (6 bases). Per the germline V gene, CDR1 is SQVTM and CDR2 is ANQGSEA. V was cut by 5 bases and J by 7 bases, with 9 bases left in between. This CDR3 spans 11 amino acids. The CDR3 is CSVPGRNEQFF. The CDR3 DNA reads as TGCAGCGTTCCAGGGAGGAATGAGCAGTTCTTC.

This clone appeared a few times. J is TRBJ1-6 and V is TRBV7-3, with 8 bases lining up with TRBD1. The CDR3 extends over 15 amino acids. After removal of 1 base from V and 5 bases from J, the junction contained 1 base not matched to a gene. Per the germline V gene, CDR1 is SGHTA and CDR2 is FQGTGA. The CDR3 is CASSLNRGDNSPLHF. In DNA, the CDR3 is TGTGCCAGCAGCTTAAACAGGGGGGATAATTCACCCCTCCACTTT. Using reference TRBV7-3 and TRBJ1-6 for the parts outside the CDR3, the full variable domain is GAGVSQTPSNKVTEKGKYVELRCDPISGHTALYWYRQSLGQGPEFLIYFQGTGAADDSGLPNDRFFAVRPEGSVSTLKIQRTERGDSAVYLCASSLNRGDNSPLHFGNGTRLTVT.